This T cell receptor (beta chain) was obtained from a study of T cells in Graves' hyperthyroidism and ophthalmopathy. The source material, RNA transcripts, was used to amplify TCR beta CDR3 regions. Primed by the HTBI set, a first-round RT-PCR was run on the TCR CDR3. TCRdb ran MiXCR on the multiplex PCR reads and lists one entry per CDR3 protein. Of 460,000 or so distinct CDR3 sequences detected, over 13% appear once; the ten largest clones hold under 20%. Study results and caveats: Ophthalmopathy could be told apart from stable hyperthyroidism with a 13 V-J model. Most thyroid clonotypes expanded above 0.001 were also detected in blood.

The CDR3 consists of 13 residues. Deletions cut 8 bases from V and 7 bases from J, with 12 bases between. This clonotype was counted ten times or more. Its antigen is currently unknown. The study excluded patients with uncontrolled infection, other autoimmune disease, pregnancy or lactation. This clonotype was sampled from a woman aged 18-30 years with Graves' hyperthyroidism. V is TRBV12-3 or TRBV12-4 and J is TRBJ1-6; possibly TRBD1 for D (5 bases). Sequenced: blood. CDR3 residues: CASGKGRNSPLHF. The CDR3 DNA sequence: TGTGCCAGCGGGAAGGGGAGAAATTCACCCCTCCACTTT.